The clone carrying this T cell receptor (beta chain) occurred a few times. Its antigen remains unidentified. The record originates from a study of CD8 T cells in ankylosing spondylitis. Trimming shortened V by 3 bases and J by 4 bases, and 9 bases separated the two germline ends. The CDR3 contains 13 residues. MiXCR was run by TCRdb on the 5' RACE reads, yielding one entry per CDR3 protein. There are approximately 350,000 distinct CDR3 sequences in the sample; about 20% occur only once, and 13% lies in the top ten. Findings and limits, study-wide: Reportedly, disease-linked clones are significantly enriched in ankylosing spondylitis patients' matched synovial fluid.

The material sequenced was blood, either unsorted or a sorted T cell fraction (not recorded which). V is TRBV12-3 or TRBV12-4 and J is TRBJ1-1; D gene unclear. The source of this sequence is a male donor with ankylosing spondylitis or in good health (not recorded which). The CDR3 sequence is CASSFAAPTEAFF. CDR3 sequence (DNA): TGTGCCAGCAGTTTTGCGGCGCCCACTGAAGCTTTCTTT.